This is a list of T cell receptor beta chains from one sample in a study of blood T cell repertoires in COVID-19. TCRdb keeps only in-frame clones here, not all; method: immunoSEQ multiplex PCR. The table has about 65,000 clones, approximately 93% seen once. The sample comprised peripheral blood. Every receptor here comes from a man in his 70s with active COVID-19. Each CDR3 is given with its conserved first and last residue. A D gene is named only where the DNA matches it firmly. Rows may omit the clone size; those that give it use once, few, many or a size class.

TRBD1 | TRBJ1-2 | - | TRBV6-1 | TGTGCCAGCAGTGAACTGAGGGGGCTTGGCTACACCTTC | CASSELRGLGYTF
TRBD1 | TRBJ1-1 | - | TRBV6-1 | TGTGCCAGCAGTAACCGGGACAGGGAGGTAGCTTTCTTT | CASSNRDREVAFF
- | TRBJ2-5 | - | TRBV27 | TGTGCCAGCAGACGACCGGGAGAACAAGAGACCCAGTACTTC | CASRRPGEQETQYF
TRBD2 | TRBJ2-1 | once | TRBV29-1 | TGCAGCGTTGATGCGTTGACTAGCGGGGGGGGATCCTACAATGAGCAGTTCTTC | CSVDALTSGGGSYNEQFF
TRBD1 | TRBJ1-1 | - | TRBV5-1 | TGCGCCAGCAGCCCGGGACAGGGCGGCACTGAAGCTTTCTTT | CASSPGQGGTEAFF
TRBD1 | TRBJ1-2 | - | TRBV5-6 | TGTGCCAGCAGCGCGACTCCGGGACAGTATGGCTACACCTTC | CASSATPGQYGYTF
TRBD2 | TRBJ2-5 | - | TRBV6-2/TRBV6-3 | TGTGCCAGCAGTTACCGCCCAGCGGGGGAAGAGACCCAGTACTTC | CASSYRPAGEETQYF
- | TRBJ2-3 | - | TRBV2 | TGTGCCAGCAGTGATCTAATTACGGAGTATTTT | CASSDLITEYF
- | TRBJ1-2 | - | TRBV7-6 | TGTGCCAGCAGCTTAGGACCCTCTCTAGACTATGGCTACACCTTC | CASSLGPSLDYGYTF
TRBD2 | TRBJ2-1 | - | TRBV5-5 | TGTGCCAGCAGCTTGGTACCCGGGACTAGCAAGTATCGGAATGAGCAGTTCTTC | CASSLVPGTSKYRNEQFF
- | TRBJ1-2 | once | TRBV12-3/TRBV12-4 | TGTGCCAGCAGGTCGGGAGGTCACTATGGCTACACCTTC | CASRSGGHYGYTF
- | TRBJ2-1 | - | TRBV9 | TGTGCCAGCAGCGTAGGAGGATCTCCACACAATGAGCAGTTCTTC | CASSVGGSPHNEQFF
- | TRBJ1-5 | - | TRBV19 | TGTGCCAGTAGTATTGGGCTTTTTCCCCAGCATTTT | CASSIGLFPQHF
TRBD1 | TRBJ1-4 | - | TRBV19 | TGTGCCAGTAGTCCAGGGACAGGCGATAATGAAAAACTGTTTTTT | CASSPGTGDNEKLFF
- | TRBJ1-5 | - | TRBV19 | TGTGCCAGTAGTATAGTGGCACAGGGCAATCAGCCCCAGCATTTT | CASSIVAQGNQPQHF
TRBD1 | TRBJ2-7 | - | TRBV6-2/TRBV6-3 | TGTGCCAGCAGTCGGGCCACGGGACAGGGCTACGAGCAGTACTTC | CASSRATGQGYEQYF
TRBD1 | TRBJ1-5 | - | TRBV6-5 | TGTGCCAGCAGTAGCCAGGGGGCGAGCAATCAGCCCCAGCATTTT | CASSSQGASNQPQHF
TRBD2 | TRBJ2-1 | - | TRBV9 | TGTGCCAGCAGCGTAGGTAGCGGGGGGGCCAATGAGCAGTTCTTC | CASSVGSGGANEQFF
TRBD1 | TRBJ1-2 | - | TRBV5-8 | TGTGCCAGCAGCTTGGCCGGGGACAGGGGGCTTGGCTACACCTTC | CASSLAGDRGLGYTF
TRBD2 | TRBJ2-7 | - | TRBV10-1 | TGCGCCAGCATGGGACTAGCGGGGGGTTACGAGCAGTACTTC | CASMGLAGGYEQYF
- | TRBJ2-2 | - | TRBV28 | TGTGCCAGCGGAACCTCGGGAGCTAACACCGGGGAGCTGTTTTTT | CASGTSGANTGELFF
- | TRBJ2-3 | - | TRBV28 | TGTGCCAGCAGACCGAGAACTGCTACTAGCACAGATACGCAGTATTTT | CASRPRTATSTDTQYF
TRBD2 | TRBJ2-1 | - | TRBV3-1/TRBV3-2 | TGTGCCAGCAGCCCGGTCCTAGCGGGGGGCAATGAGCAGTTCTTC | CASSPVLAGGNEQFF
TRBD1 | TRBJ1-2 | - | TRBV4-3 | TGCGCCAGCAGCCCCCCGGGACAGGCGAGAACTAACTATGGCTACACCTTC | CASSPPGQARTNYGYTF
- | TRBJ2-2 | - | TRBV7-8 | TGTGCCAGCAGCCCCAGCGGAGGCTCAACCGGGGAGCTGTTTTTT | CASSPSGGSTGELFF